The table lists the clone carrying this T cell receptor (beta chain) with a count of one. Its antigen is undetermined. The sample comes from a study of PD-1 blockade in classical Hodgkin lymphoma. Study-wide results and limits: Newly diagnosed patients were reported to start with lower TCR diversity than healthy donors. A significant rise in TCR diversity was seen by C4D1 for CD4+ cells but not for CD8+ cells. Complete responders started with a diversity level that resembled newly diagnosed patients at baseline.

TCRdb's table, derived via immunoSEQ multiplex PCR, lists solely in-frame clones and lacks some. The data show tens of thousands of clones, roughly 78% seen once. Germline loops: CDR1 LNHDA, CDR2 SQIVND (reference sequence). The CDR3 contains 14 residues. V was shortened by 4 bases and J by 4 bases, with 13 bases between the two germline ends. Time point: cycle 4 day 1 (C4D1), after more than 5 weeks of nivolumab. Each and every patient relapsed after autologous stem cell transplantation, and patients got differing brentuximab vedotin exposure. Classification of best responses gave complete response, partial response or progressive disease.

This sequence was found in a human donor with classical Hodgkin lymphoma. The sample consisted of peripheral blood mononuclear cells (PBMCs), taken before the fourth cycle of nivolumab. V and J are TRBV19 and TRBJ1-2; possible D gene TRBD1, 6 bases. The CDR3: CASSNRQELYGYTF. CDR3 DNA: TGTGCCAGTAGTAATAGACAGGAGCTCTATGGCTACACCTTC.